This TCR beta chain was retrieved from a study of T cell responses to AZD1222 COVID-19 vaccine. With respect to this clone: Antigen unknown.

The repertoire was sequenced with immunoSEQ multiplex PCR; TCRdb's copy has only in-frame clones and lacks some. Of about 100,000 clones listed, 70% to 90% are singletons. The CDR3 runs to 18 residues. The V end lost 2 bases, the J end lost 0 bases, and 20 bases lay between the germline ends. In germline, CDR1 is SGHRS, CDR2 YFSETQ. The study, taken as a whole, reports: Nearly half of spike-specific TCRs reportedly go after variant regions that carry no mutations. Spike was spanned by vaccine-associated CD4 TCRs, with dominance at 160-218 and 743-854. Spike-specific TCR repertoires showed rising breadth and depth after two AZD1222 doses.

This rearrangement joins TRBV5-1 to TRBJ1-2, with D unclear. The starting material was peripheral blood, obtained on day 0 of AZD1222 vaccination. This TCR came from an adult in good health. The CDR3 DNA follows: TGCGCCAGCAGCTTAGAATTTCCCACCGAGTACACTAACTATGGCTACACCTTC. Its translation is CASSLEFPTEYTNYGYTF.